This passage covers 2 T cell receptor beta chains from one sample sequenced in a study of control samples from healthy donors and cancer patients (dated by TCRdb to the early 2020s). The library was generated by the immunoSEQ multiplex PCR assay. The table was pulled from immuneACCESS by TCRdb, which kept in-frame rearrangements only. Such tables lose some clones; where checked, under half of the loss comes from unresolved V genes, and the rest has no known cause. The sample yields over 60,000 clones; 75% to 85% were counted once. The ten largest account for 4.5% to 7% of the sample. Sequencing was carried out using blood. The receptor set was obtained from a man in his forties or fifties in good health.

The J gene is TRBJ2-1, the V gene TRBV12-3 or TRBV12-4; D remains unclear. Trimming shortened V by 2 bases and J by 8 bases, and 7 bases separated the two germline ends. The CDR3 runs to 12 residues. The CDR3 coding sequence is TGTGCCAGCAGTTTACAAGTCCATGAGCAGTTCTTC. Its translation is CASSLQVHEQFF.

The chain employs TRBV6-2 or TRBV6-3 and TRBJ2-7; the D gene is possibly TRBD2 (5 bases). Trimming pared 0 bases from V and 5 bases from J, leaving 8 bases between. This CDR3 contains 13 residues. CDR1 and CDR2 from the germline V gene are MNHEY and SVGEGT. The CDR3: CASSYSLVHEQYF. The CDR3 nucleotides read TGTGCCAGCAGTTACTCACTAGTCCACGAGCAGTACTTC.